Reported below is one T cell receptor beta chain. Measured with immunoSEQ multiplex PCR; TCRdb has only the in-frame clones, and not every one. The sample carries approximately 300,000 clones, roughly 85% recorded once. Germline CDR1 is KGHSH and CDR2 is LQKENI. Losses at the gene ends were 2 bases for V and 5 bases for J; bases not matched to a gene: 4. This CDR3 is 14 amino acids long. The data stem from a study of cytotoxic CD8 clonotypes in ibrutinib-treated CLL. Study as a whole: The taking of response samples occurred after a median roughly 12 months of treatment, with a range of 6 to 36.

Sequences were derived from PBMCs, sampled before ibrutinib treatment. V gene TRBV18 combines with J gene TRBJ2-5, with 8 bases identical to TRBD1. The receptor's source is a human donor with chronic lymphocytic leukemia. This chain's CDR3 is CASSPGRGQETQYF. CDR3 DNA: TGTGCCAGCTCACCAGGCAGGGGGCAGGAGACCCAGTACTTC.